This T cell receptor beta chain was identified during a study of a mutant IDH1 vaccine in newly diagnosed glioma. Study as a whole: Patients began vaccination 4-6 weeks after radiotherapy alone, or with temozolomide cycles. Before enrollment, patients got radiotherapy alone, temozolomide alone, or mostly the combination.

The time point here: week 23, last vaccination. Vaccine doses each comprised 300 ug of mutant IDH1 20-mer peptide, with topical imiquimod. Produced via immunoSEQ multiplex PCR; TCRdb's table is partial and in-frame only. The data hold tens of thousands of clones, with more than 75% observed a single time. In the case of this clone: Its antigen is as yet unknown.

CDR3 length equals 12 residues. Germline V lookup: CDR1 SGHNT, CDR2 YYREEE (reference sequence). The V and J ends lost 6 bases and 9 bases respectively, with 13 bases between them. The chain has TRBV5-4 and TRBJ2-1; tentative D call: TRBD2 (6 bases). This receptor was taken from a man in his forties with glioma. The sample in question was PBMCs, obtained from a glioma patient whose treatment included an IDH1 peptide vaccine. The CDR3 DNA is TGTGCCAGCACCGCTAGCGTCGGTGAGCAGTTCTTC. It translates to CASTASVGEQFF.